The 8 T cell receptor beta chains below were found in one sample sequenced in a study of blood T cells in healthy people across ages. PCR was performed a second time for about 6 to 11 cycles using a sample-barcoded 5' primer and a J-beta primer mix. TCRdb ran MiXCR on the 5' RACE reads and lists one entry per CDR3 protein. This table has some 1.4 million distinct CDR3 sequences, approximately 38% appearing once. Sequenced: blood. These receptors originate from a woman aged 18-29 years in good health.

This chain uses TRBV11-2 with TRBJ2-7, with TRBD1 matching over 7 bases. CDR3 length equals 13 residues. Germline trimming cut 5 bases from V and 4 bases from J; bases unmatched to any gene: 5. Germline V CDR1 and CDR2: SGHAT, FQNNGV. The DNA of the CDR3 is TGTGCCAGCAGCGCGTACAGGGGTTACGAGCAGTACTTC. Its translation: CASSAYRGYEQYF.

This clonotype was seen more than once but under ten times. The chain couples TRBV4-2 to TRBJ2-3, with TRBD2 matching 10 bases. V shed 3 bases, J shed 2 bases, and the junction held 8 bases outside the gene matches. The CDR3 is made up of 17 amino acids. The germline V gene encodes CDR1 LGHNA and CDR2 YNFKEQ. DNA of the CDR3: TGTGCCAGCAGCCAGAAAGCTAGCGGGAGCGACACAGATACGCAGTATTTT. Translation gives CASSQKASGSDTDTQYF.

This clonotype was observed a handful of times. V usage is TRBV27 and J usage is TRBJ2-1; D is perhaps TRBD1 (5 bases). The CDR3 runs 13 residues. Trimming pared 5 bases from V and 10 bases from J, leaving 15 bases between. CDR1 and CDR2 from the germline V gene are MNHEY and SMNVEV (reference sequence). The DNA for the CDR3 is TGTGCCAGCAGTCCCCGACAGAGAGGCGAGCAGTTCTTC. Its translation: CASSPRQRGEQFF.

The rearrangement links TRBV14 to TRBJ2-1; 7 nucleotides match TRBD1. CDR3 length: 14 residues. CDR1 and CDR2 from the germline V gene are SGHDN and FVKESK. Unmatched junction bases numbered 8, after V lost 4 bases and J lost 8 bases. The CDR3 nucleotides read TGTGCCAGCAGCCCCGAGGGGGCCTTCTATGAGCAGTTCTTC. Protein sequence: CASSPEGAFYEQFF.

The chain carries TRBV28 and TRBJ1-2; no clear D gene. V was clipped by 10 bases and J by 9 bases, with 15 bases between them. Germline assignment: CDR1 MDHEN and CDR2 SYDVKM. The CDR3 totals 11 residues. The CDR3 loop reads CATQLSYSYTF. DNA of the CDR3: TGTGCCACCCAGCTCTCATATAGCTACACCTTC.

The V and J genes are TRBV24-1 and TRBJ2-1; the D gene could be TRBD1 or TRBD2 (5 bases each). Trimming removed 5 bases at V and 8 bases at J, with 12 bases between. Germline V gene lookup returns CDR1 KGHDR and CDR2 SFDVKD. CDR3 size: 13 residues. The CDR3 is CATSAWDPHEQFF. The CDR3 nucleotides are TGTGCCACCAGTGCCTGGGACCCCCATGAGCAGTTCTTC.

In the case of this clonotype: A read error may be the cause here, since a much bigger clone is one base away. The chain is built from TRBV5-1 and TRBJ2-7; D is unresolved. Germline V gene sequence: CDR1 SGHRS, CDR2 YFSETQ. This CDR3 is 15 amino acids long. The ends were cut back, 0 bases at V and 7 bases at J, with 17 bases in the middle. The DNA for the CDR3 is TGCGCCAGCAGCTTGGCCGTCGGTTCCTACAATGAGCAGTACTTC. Translating it yields CASSLAVGSYNEQYF.

This clonotype has only a few counts. The V gene is TRBV20-1, the J gene TRBJ2-1; possible D gene TRBD2, 6 bases. V dropped 1 base and J dropped 3 bases, with 13 bases sitting between them. This CDR3 region has 15 residues. Looked up from germline, CDR1 is DFQATT and CDR2 is SNEGSKA (reference sequence). The CDR3 DNA sequence: TGCAGTGCTAGAGTTTTCCCGGGACTCTACAATGAGCAGTTCTTC. Translating gives CSARVFPGLYNEQFF.